The clone carrying this T cell receptor (beta chain) was seen only once. The repertoire was sequenced with immunoSEQ multiplex PCR; TCRdb's copy has only in-frame clones and lacks some. The profile shows 2.5 million or so clones, around 94% of them singletons. The sample belongs to a study of shared clonotypes between healthy human individuals. The CDR3 sequence is 16 residues long. The V and J ends lost 1 base and 4 bases respectively, with 11 bases between them. Germline CDR1 reads MNHNS; CDR2 reads SASEGT. The genes are TRBV6-1 and TRBJ2-6; unclear D gene. Specimen: naive CD4+ T cells sorted from blood. Subset defined: CD45RA+ positively selected. This sequence originates from a man aged 18 to 29 in good health. The CDR3 here is CASSEVALLGANVLTF. The CDR3 region has the DNA TGTGCCAGCAGTGAAGTTGCGTTATTAGGGGCCAACGTCCTGACTTTC.